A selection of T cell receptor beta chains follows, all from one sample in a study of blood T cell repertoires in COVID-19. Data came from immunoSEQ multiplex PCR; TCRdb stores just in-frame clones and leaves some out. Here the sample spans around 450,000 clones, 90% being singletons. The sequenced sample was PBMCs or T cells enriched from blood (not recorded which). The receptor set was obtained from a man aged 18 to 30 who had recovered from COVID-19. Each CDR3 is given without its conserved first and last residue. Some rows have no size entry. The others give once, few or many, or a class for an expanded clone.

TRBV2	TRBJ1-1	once	ASRSPLMNTEAF
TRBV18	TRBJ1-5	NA	ASSPVSGLNQPQH
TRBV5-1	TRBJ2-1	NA	ASSLGGQGVNEQF
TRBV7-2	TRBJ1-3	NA	ASSASHSGNTIY
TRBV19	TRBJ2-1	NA	ASSMKGSEQF
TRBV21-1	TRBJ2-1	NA	ASSKDADRDNEQF
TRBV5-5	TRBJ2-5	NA	ASSLASRAGVSLETQY
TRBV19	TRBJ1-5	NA	ASSIAETGEQPQH
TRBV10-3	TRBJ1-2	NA	AISTGSRYGYT
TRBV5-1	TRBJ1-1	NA	ASSLEQGGVNTEAF
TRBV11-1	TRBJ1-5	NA	ASSLGGQEGHQPQH
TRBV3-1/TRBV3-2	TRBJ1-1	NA	ASSQTTGGAAEAF
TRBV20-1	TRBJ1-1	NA	SASRGSEAF
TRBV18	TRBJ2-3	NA	ASSPPTASTDTQY
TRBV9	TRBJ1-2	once	ASSATGVGYGYT
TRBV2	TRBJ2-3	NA	ASSPLLRTDTQY
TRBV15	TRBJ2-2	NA	ATSRKSGIGELF
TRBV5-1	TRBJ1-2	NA	ASSFSGGNYGYT
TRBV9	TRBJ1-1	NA	ASSATVTGSTEAF
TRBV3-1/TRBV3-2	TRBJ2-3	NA	ASSQEWSSTDTQY
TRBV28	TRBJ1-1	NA	ASTSVMNTEAF
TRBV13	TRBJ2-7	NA	ASTTGLAEQY
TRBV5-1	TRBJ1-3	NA	ASSTQGFAGNTIY
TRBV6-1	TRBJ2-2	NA	ASSEVAGGGELF
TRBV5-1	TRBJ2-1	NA	ASSGRERNNEQF
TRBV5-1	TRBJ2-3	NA	ASSSPQAGGPGPQY
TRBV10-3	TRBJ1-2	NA	AISEATGDHGYT
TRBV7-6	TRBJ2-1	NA	ASSLLRDSRGEQF
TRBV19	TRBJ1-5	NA	ASSPNGGPQH
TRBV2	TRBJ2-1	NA	ASSSGTYNEQF
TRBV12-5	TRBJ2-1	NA	ATIPGGGAGEQF
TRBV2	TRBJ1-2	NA	ASSAPQGLKNYGYT
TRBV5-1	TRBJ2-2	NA	ASSLGGLNTGELF
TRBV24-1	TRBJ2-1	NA	ATRISREGEQF
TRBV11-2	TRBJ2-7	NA	ASLYRGSSYEQY
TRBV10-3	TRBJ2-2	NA	AISTHPGLAGVMTGELF
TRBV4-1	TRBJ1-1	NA	ASSQDPGGMNTEAF
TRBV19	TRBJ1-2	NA	ASSDRGNYGYT
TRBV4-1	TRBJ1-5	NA	ASSQDPGISNQPQH
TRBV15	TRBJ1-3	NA	ATSRDGHTGNTIY
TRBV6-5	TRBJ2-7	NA	ASSQREAGYEQY
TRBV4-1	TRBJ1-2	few	ASSQPIRGREYGYT